The 32 T cell receptor beta chains presented below share a single source sample, sequenced in a study of human T cells and chemical hapten exposure. Via MiXCR, TCRdb re-called the RACE reads, giving one row per CDR3 protein. The data contain fewer than 150,000 distinct CDR3 sequences, about 13% of them seen just once; the ten biggest clones take up approximately 2.6%. Time point defined: pre-sensitization, week 0. Treatment meaning: therapeutic diphenylcyclopropenone sensitization with weekly scalp DPC. Here the sequenced sample was whole blood, taken in connection with sensitization to the hapten diphenylcyclopropenone (DPC). Source of these receptors: a woman under 30 with alopecia areata. Some clones in this sample may be carry-over from other donors' samples.

The genes are TRBV29-1 and TRBJ2-3, with TRBD2 as a possible D gene (6 bases). CDR3 length: 14 residues. The V end lost 1 base, the J end lost 0 bases, and 8 bases lay between the germline ends. Germline V gives CDR1 SQVTM, CDR2 ANQGSEA. As DNA, the CDR3 is TGCAGCGTTGAAGTAGCGGATAGCACAGATACGCAGTATTTT. Its translation is CSVEVADSTDTQYF.

There are a few counts of this clonotype. The rearrangement uses TRBV5-1 and TRBJ2-1, with D tentatively TRBD1 (5 bases). V shed 4 bases and J shed 5 bases, with 16 bases lying between them. The CDR3 spans 15 residues. The germline gives CDR1 SGHRS, CDR2 YFSETQ. The CDR3 sequence is CASSADSTYNNEQFF. CDR3 sequence (DNA): TGCGCCAGCAGCGCCGACAGTACGTATAACAATGAGCAGTTCTTC.

The rearrangement joins TRBV7-8 to TRBJ2-1, with 10 bases fitting TRBD2. The V and J ends lost 3 bases and 0 bases, in that order; junction bases with no gene match: 8. CDR1 and CDR2 from the germline V gene are SGHVS and FQNEAQ. The length of the CDR3 is 18 residues. The DNA of the CDR3 is TGTGCCAGCAGCTTCAGTCTAGCGGGGGCCGTCTCCTACAATGAGCAGTTCTTC. Residues: CASSFSLAGAVSYNEQFF.

This clonotype was counted between two and nine times. The chain combines TRBV6-2 or TRBV6-3 with TRBJ1-2; 9 bases are shared with TRBD1. V shed 0 bases, J shed 6 bases, and the junction held 8 bases outside the gene matches. Per the germline V gene, CDR1 is MNHEY and CDR2 is SVGEGT. The CDR3 has 16 residues. The DNA for the CDR3 is TGTGCCAGCAGTTACTCAGATTCCGGGACAGGGAATGGCTACACCTTC. Encoded protein: CASSYSDSGTGNGYTF.

The chain links TRBV7-2 to TRBJ1-1; the match to TRBD1 covers 7 bases. Germline V gene lookup returns CDR1 SGHTA and CDR2 FQGNSA. Losses at the gene ends were 3 bases for V and 4 bases for J; bases not matched to a gene: 8. This CDR3 has 15 amino acids. CDR3 DNA: TGTGCCAGCAGCTTGGGGGGACAGCGAGGCACTGAAGCTTTCTTT. This gives the protein CASSLGGQRGTEAFF. Complete variable domain (other parts from reference TRBV7-2 and TRBJ1-1): GAGVSQSPSNKVTEKGKDVELRCDPISGHTALYWYRQSLGQGLEFLIYFQGNSAPDKSGLPSDRFSAERTGGSVSTLTIQRTQQEDSAVYLCASSLGGQRGTEAFFGQGTRLTVV.

Many counts were recorded for this clonotype. The rearrangement joins TRBV5-1 to TRBJ1-1, with D uncertain. Germline CDR1 reads SGHRS; CDR2 reads YFSETQ. The CDR3 length is 12 residues. Trimming cost V 0 bases and J 6 bases, with 6 bases left between them. CDR3 sequence reads: CASSLGGPEAFF. CDR3 in DNA: TGCGCCAGCAGCTTGGGTGGGCCTGAAGCTTTCTTT.

The V call is TRBV7-2, the J call TRBJ2-4; D not certain. CDR1 and CDR2 (germline): SGHTA, FQGNSA. The V gene lost 0 bases and the J gene lost 15 bases, with 15 bases spanning the gap. The CDR3 sequence is 13 residues long. This CDR3 reads CASSLAIASELYF. The CDR3 nucleotides read TGTGCCAGCAGCTTAGCGATCGCAAGCGAATTGTACTTC.

The genes are TRBV7-2 and TRBJ2-7; unclear D gene. CDR1 is SGHTA, CDR2 FQGNSA, per germline. The CDR3 spans 13 residues. Trimming stripped 1 base from V and 6 bases from J, with 10 bases between. The DNA of the CDR3 is TGTGCCAGCAGCTTAGGGCCGGGTACCGAGCAGTACTTC. Translating it yields CASSLGPGTEQYF.

This clonotype was picked up a small number of times. The V and J genes are TRBV7-6 and TRBJ2-2; TRBD1 or TRBD2 may be the D gene (5 bases each). V lost 3 bases, J lost 0 bases, and 14 bases lay in between. This CDR3 has 17 residues. From germline, CDR1 is SGHVS and CDR2 FNYEAQ. The DNA for the CDR3 is TGTGCCAGCAGCTTTATGGGGGACGGTTCGAACACCGGGGAGCTGTTTTTT. Amino acid sequence: CASSFMGDGSNTGELFF.

In its sample, this clonotype was seen many times. V is TRBV4-3 and J is TRBJ1-6; D not certain. Trimming removed 0 bases at V and 7 bases at J, with 13 bases between. This CDR3 comprises 16 residues. CDR1 LGHNA and CDR2 YSLEER come from the germline V gene. The CDR3 DNA reads TGCGCCAGCAGCCAAGAAGTCCAGGCTGCCAATTCACCCCTCCACTTT. It translates to CASSQEVQAANSPLHF.

This clonotype was seen repeatedly, ten times or more. The genes are TRBV18 and TRBJ1-4; D gene uncertain. This CDR3 contains 15 residues. The V gene lost 3 bases and the J gene lost 4 bases, with 12 bases spanning the gap. The germline V gene encodes CDR1 KGHSH and CDR2 LQKENI. CDR3 protein: CASSPLGSSNEKLFF. The CDR3 DNA is TGTGCCAGCTCACCTCTGGGCAGCAGTAATGAAAAACTGTTTTTT.

This clonotype appeared once. V gene TRBV4-2 combines with J gene TRBJ2-7, with D possibly being TRBD1 (6 bases). Trimming stripped 4 bases from V and 1 base from J, with 11 bases between. Germline V gene lookup returns CDR1 LGHNA and CDR2 YNFKEQ. This CDR3 has 14 amino acids. The CDR3 reads CASSPSDSSYEQYF. The CDR3 DNA reads as TGTGCCAGCAGCCCCTCGGACAGTTCCTACGAGCAGTACTTC.

With respect to this clonotype: Germline and junction disagree at one end, which may indicate a read error. The J gene is TRBJ1-1, the V gene TRBV7-9, with 8 bases fitting TRBD1. This CDR3 comprises 18 residues. From germline, CDR1 is SEHNR and CDR2 FQNEAQ (reference sequence). CDR3 in DNA: TGTGTCAGCAGCTTACCGAAAATAACCGGGACAGGCTTCGCTGAAGCTTTCTTT. It yields the protein CVSSLPKITGTGFAEAFF.

The chain carries TRBV7-9 and TRBJ1-5; the D is unclear. The CDR3 is 12 amino acids. Trimming pared 3 bases from V and 5 bases from J, leaving 5 bases between. Germline V gives CDR1 SEHNR, CDR2 FQNEAQ (reference sequence). CDR3 sequence: CASSFGDQPQHF. DNA of the CDR3: TGTGCCAGCAGCTTTGGGGATCAGCCCCAGCATTTT.

This clonotype was counted at least ten times. The rearrangement joins TRBV18 to TRBJ1-1; unclear D gene. Germline CDR1 is KGHSH and CDR2 is LQKENI. Between the trimmed V and J ends, which lost 3 bases and 3 bases, there was a span of 8 bases. The CDR3 has 13 amino acids. The CDR3 loop reads CASSPAMDTEAFF. As DNA, the CDR3 is TGTGCCAGCTCACCCGCTATGGACACTGAAGCTTTCTTT.

This clonotype appeared a few times. The V gene is TRBV6-5, the J gene TRBJ2-7, with 7 positions matching TRBD1. The ends lost 6 bases at V and 3 bases at J; junction bases unmatched: 8. Germline V lookup: CDR1 MNHEY, CDR2 SVGAGI. The CDR3 runs to 14 residues. CDR3 sequence: CASSPGAGGYEQYF. As DNA, the CDR3 is TGTGCCAGCAGCCCCGGGGCAGGGGGCTACGAGCAGTACTTC.

This clonotype was recorded at least ten times. The CDR3 does not close with the conserved phenylalanine or tryptophan, likely indicating a read error. The gene calls are TRBV30 and TRBJ1-2; a weak D match, TRBD1 (5 bases). This CDR3 spans 15 amino acids. Germline loops: CDR1 GTSNPN, CDR2 SVGIG (reference sequence). Trimming pared 0 bases from V and 1 base from J, leaving 12 bases between. The CDR3 DNA is TGTGCCTGGAGTGTAAAGTCAGGGAGTAACTATGGCTACACCCTC. This encodes CAWSVKSGSNYGYTL.

The gene calls are TRBV18 and TRBJ2-7, with TRBD2 as a possible D gene (5 bases). CDR3 length equals 15 residues. The germline V gene has CDR1 KGHSH and CDR2 LQKENI. V was cut by 5 bases and J by 1 base, with 15 bases left in between. The CDR3 reads CASSASGISSYEQYF. The CDR3 DNA reads TGTGCCAGCTCAGCCTCCGGGATCTCTTCCTACGAGCAGTACTTC. Full variable domain (rest looked up from reference TRBV18 and TRBJ2-7): NAGVMQNPRHLVRRRGQEARLRCSPMKGHSHVYWYRQLPEEGLKFMVYLQKENIIDESGMPKERFSAEFPKEGPSILRIQQVVRGDSAAYFCASSASGISSYEQYFGPGTRLTVT.

This clonotype came up a few times. The rearrangement links TRBV7-2 to TRBJ1-5; weak D call: TRBD1 (5 bases). The CDR3 spans 13 residues. Deletions cut 4 bases from V and 6 bases from J, with 10 bases between. Per the germline V gene, CDR1 is SGHTA and CDR2 is FQGNSA. The CDR3 here is CASSYAGSQPQHF. Here the CDR3 DNA reads TGTGCCAGCAGCTACGCAGGGTCTCAGCCCCAGCATTTT.

In this sample, this clonotype turned up a few times. This sequence joins TRBV5-6 and TRBJ2-3; 12 nucleotides match TRBD2. The CDR3 extends over 16 amino acids. From germline, CDR1 is SGHDT and CDR2 YYEEEE. V lost 1 base, J lost 7 bases, and 7 bases stayed unmatched. Here the CDR3 DNA reads TGTGCCAGCAGCTTGTGGACTAGCGGGGAGCACAATACGCAGTATTTT. It specifies CASSLWTSGEHNTQYF.

This clonotype was found many times. This chain links TRBV7-9 with TRBJ2-7, with 14 bases that match TRBD2. This CDR3 region has 13 residues. V lost 5 bases, J lost 11 bases, and 5 bases stayed unmatched. Germline V lookup: CDR1 SEHNR, CDR2 FQNEAQ (reference sequence). The CDR3 DNA sequence: TGTGCCAGCAGCGAGGGACTAGCGGGGGACGAGTACTTC. It translates to CASSEGLAGDEYF.

In this sample, this clonotype turned up many times. The J gene is TRBJ1-5, the V gene TRBV25-1; 8 bases agree with TRBD1. Germline-derived CDR1 and CDR2 are MGHDK and SYGVNS. J was trimmed by 2 bases and V by 5 bases; bases with no gene match: 5. CDR3 length: 15 amino acids. Here the CDR3 reads CASSMAGGGNQPQHF. The DNA of the CDR3 is TGTGCCAGCAGTATGGCAGGGGGCGGCAATCAGCCCCAGCATTTT.

There are many counts of this clonotype. The genes are TRBV11-2 and TRBJ2-3; the D gene is possibly TRBD2 (5 bases). Trimming took 2 bases from V and 3 from J, leaving 9 bases between them. The CDR3 is 14 residues long. Germline V gene data show CDR1 as SGHAT and CDR2 as FQNNGV. CDR3 sequence reads: CASSLQLATDTQYF. Here the CDR3 DNA reads TGTGCCAGCAGCTTACAATTAGCGACAGATACGCAGTATTTT.

This rearrangement joins TRBV20-1 to TRBJ2-7, with no clear D. V lost 0 bases and J 3 bases, leaving 12 bases between the germline ends. The CDR3 has 14 amino acids. Germline CDR1 DFQATT, CDR2 SNEGSKA (reference sequence). This CDR3 reads CSARDFRLGYEQYF. In DNA form, the CDR3 reads TGCAGTGCTAGAGATTTTAGACTCGGCTACGAGCAGTACTTC.

V gene TRBV20-1 combines with J gene TRBJ1-2; 9 nucleotides line up with TRBD1. Trimming at V came to 2 bases and at J to 8 bases, leaving 12 bases not matched to a gene. Per the germline V gene, CDR1 is DFQATT and CDR2 is SNEGSKA (reference sequence). The CDR3 totals 15 residues. The DNA of the CDR3 is TGCAGTGCTAGAAGCGGGACAGGGACAACACGGGGCTACACCTTC. As protein: CSARSGTGTTRGYTF.

This clonotype has ten or more counts. CDR3 DNA sequence: TGTGCCAGCAGCAGAGGACAGGGGCTGAACACTGAAGCTTTCTTT. Amino acid sequence: CASSRGQGLNTEAFF. The rearrangement links TRBV13 to TRBJ1-1; 9 nucleotides line up with TRBD1. J lost 0 bases, V lost 5 bases, and 4 bases had no gene match. CDR3 length equals 15 residues. The germline V gene has CDR1 PRHDT and CDR2 FYEKMQ (reference sequence). The variable domain in full, with the rest retrieved from reference TRBV13 and TRBJ1-1, is AAGVIQSPRHLIKEKRETATLKCYPIPRHDTVYWYQQGPGQDPQFLISFYEKMQSDKGSIPDRFSAQQFSDYHSELNMSSLELGDSALYFCASSRGQGLNTEAFFGQGTRLTVV.

The CDR3 loop reads CASSLGEGRDGYTF. CDR3 nucleotides: TGTGCCAGCAGCTTAGGAGAAGGGCGGGATGGCTACACCTTC. This sequence joins TRBV7-6 and TRBJ1-2; no reliable D call. This CDR3 has 14 amino acids. Between the trimmed V and J ends, which lost 1 base and 6 bases, there was a span of 12 bases. Germline loops: CDR1 SGHVS, CDR2 FNYEAQ. The complete variable domain, with remaining parts taken from reference TRBV7-6 and TRBJ1-2, reads GAGVSQSPRYKVTKRGQDVALRCDPISGHVSLYWYRQALGQGPEFLTYFNYEAQQDKSGLPNDRFSAERPEGSISTLTIQRTEQRDSAMYRCASSLGEGRDGYTFGSGTRLTVV.

This clonotype has a single count. The chain links TRBV9 to TRBJ2-3; 8 nucleotides line up with TRBD2. Germline values: CDR1 SGDLS, CDR2 YYNGEE. Germline trimming cut 0 bases from V and 3 bases from J; bases unmatched to any gene: 6. The CDR3 loop spans 16 amino acids. The CDR3 reads CASSVARAGATDTQYF. In DNA, the CDR3 is TGTGCCAGCAGCGTAGCCCGAGCGGGGGCGACAGATACGCAGTATTTT. Supplemented by reference TRBV9 and TRBJ2-3, the full variable domain reads DSGVTQTPKHLITATGQRVTLRCSPRSGDLSVYWYQQSLDQGLQFLIQYYNGEERAKGNILERFSAQQFPDLHSELNLSSLELGDSALYFCASSVARAGATDTQYFGPGTRLTVL.

The gene calls are TRBV14 and TRBJ2-1, with TRBD1 as a possible D gene (6 bases). V was trimmed by 4 bases and J by 4 bases, leaving 14 bases between them. The CDR3 has 15 residues. Germline lookup yields CDR1 SGHDN and CDR2 FVKESK. The CDR3, as DNA: TGTGCCAGCAGCCCCTGGGGGCAATTGTACAATGAGCAGTTCTTC. Protein: CASSPWGQLYNEQFF. Using reference TRBV14 and TRBJ2-1 for the parts outside the CDR3, the full variable domain is EAGVTQFPSHSVIEKGQTVTLRCDPISGHDNLYWYRRVMGKEIKFLLHFVKESKQDESGMPNNRFLAERTGGTYSTLKVQPAELEDSGVYFCASSPWGQLYNEQFFGPGTRLTVL.

This clonotype has only a few counts. The V and J genes are TRBV7-2 and TRBJ1-5; no clear D. Per germline, CDR1 SGHTA and CDR2 FQGNSA. V lost 0 bases to trimming and J lost 2 bases, with 8 bases between them. CDR3 size: 15 residues. In DNA form, the CDR3 reads TGTGCCAGCAGCTTAGCAGGGCGGGGCAATCAGCCCCAGCATTTT. Its protein is CASSLAGRGNQPQHF.

The chain is built from TRBV6-5 and TRBJ2-7; 12 nucleotides agree with TRBD2. The CDR3 covers 16 residues. V gave up 0 bases and J gave up 5 bases; unmatched junction bases: 5. In germline, CDR1 is MNHEY, CDR2 SVGAGI. CDR3 region: CASSYSRLAGAHEQYF. The DNA of the CDR3 is TGTGCCAGCAGTTACTCGAGACTAGCGGGGGCCCACGAGCAGTACTTC.

This clonotype was seen many times. The CDR3, as DNA: TGTGCCAGCAGTTACGTGACAGGGAGGGGGTTCGACACTGAAGCTTTCTTT. Encoded protein: CASSYVTGRGFDTEAFF. The V gene is TRBV6-2 or TRBV6-3, the J gene TRBJ1-1, with TRBD1 matching over 7 bases. CDR1 is MNHEY, CDR2 SVGEGT, per germline. J lost 3 bases, V lost 2 bases, and 12 bases had no gene match. The CDR3 has 17 amino acids.